A single sample gave rise to the 11 T cell receptor beta chains below, sequenced in a study of shared clonotypes between healthy human individuals. TCRdb keeps only in-frame clones here, not all; method: immunoSEQ multiplex PCR. The sample shows 760,000 or so clones, about 97% of them seen only once. The naive CD8 subset, CD45RO-negative cells positively selected for CCR7, excluded terminally differentiated effector memory CD45RA+ cells. What was sequenced was naive CD8+ T cells sorted from blood. Every receptor here comes from a man aged 30 to 45 in good health.

The rearrangement links TRBV6-5 to TRBJ2-5; D is unresolved. V was trimmed by 6 bases and J by 0 bases, leaving 11 bases between them. CDR3 length: 14 residues. Germline V gene lookup returns CDR1 MNHEY and CDR2 SVGAGI. As DNA, the CDR3 is TGTGCCAGCAGAATGACACTGTACCAAGAGACCCAGTACTTC. Translation gives CASRMTLYQETQYF.

Here the CDR3 reads CASSYSSYNNEQFF. In DNA form, the CDR3 reads TGTGCCAGCAGTTACTCGTCGTACAACAATGAGCAGTTCTTC. The chain uses TRBV6-5 and TRBJ2-1, with D uncertain. The V gene's germline CDR1 is MNHEY and CDR2 SVGAGI. There are 14 residues in the CDR3. Trimming left V 0 bases short and J 5 bases short, with 8 bases between.

The chain is built from TRBV7-9 and TRBJ2-3, with D possibly called TRBD1 or TRBD2 (5 bases each). V was pared by 8 bases and J by 0 bases, with 12 bases between. Germline CDR1 SEHNR, CDR2 FQNEAQ (reference sequence). The CDR3 is 14 residues long. CDR3 residues: CASPLGGSTDTQYF. CDR3 sequence (DNA): TGTGCCAGCCCGCTTGGGGGTAGCACAGATACGCAGTATTTT. Using reference TRBV7-9 and TRBJ2-3 for the parts outside the CDR3, the full variable domain is DTGVSQNPRHKITKRGQNVTFRCDPISEHNRLYWYRQTLGQGPEFLTYFQNEAQLEKSRLLSDRFSAERPKGSFSTLEIQRTEQGDSAMYLCASPLGGSTDTQYFGPGTRLTVL.

The J gene is TRBJ2-7, the V gene TRBV29-1; D possibly matches TRBD1 or TRBD2 (5 bases each). This CDR3 is built from 13 residues. Germline CDR1 SQVTM, CDR2 ANQGSEA. V lost 4 bases and J 2 bases, leaving 12 bases between the germline ends. The CDR3 nucleotides read TGCAGCGTTGTGGGGGTGGGCCCCTACGAGCAGTACTTC. It is translated as CSVVGVGPYEQYF.

The chain links TRBV13 to TRBJ1-1; D gene ambiguous. Per the germline V gene, CDR1 is PRHDT and CDR2 is FYEKMQ (reference sequence). V was clipped by 3 bases and J by 1 base, with 9 bases between them. The CDR3 is 14 residues long. The CDR3 loop is CASSFPTENTEAFF. The DNA of the CDR3 is TGTGCCAGCAGCTTCCCAACGGAGAACACTGAAGCTTTCTTT.

The chain recombines TRBV10-2 with TRBJ2-1; TRBD2 aligns across 10 bases. The CDR3 contains 16 residues. Germline CDR1 is WSHSY and CDR2 is SAAADI. After removal of 8 bases from V and 8 bases from J, the junction contained 15 bases not matched to a gene. The CDR3 DNA sequence: TGCGCCAGCCCCCCGGGGAGCGGGAGGGCCGTAGATGAGCAGTTCTTC. It is translated as CASPPGSGRAVDEQFF.

The CDR3 loop reads CASSFTLGGTYEQYF. CDR3 sequence (DNA): TGTGCCAGCAGTTTTACGCTAGGCGGGACCTACGAGCAGTACTTC. The chain has TRBV27 and TRBJ2-7, with D maybe TRBD2 (6 bases). The V gene lost 3 bases and the J gene lost 2 bases, with 14 bases spanning the gap. From germline, CDR1 is MNHEY and CDR2 SMNVEV (reference sequence). The CDR3 has 15 amino acids.

The CDR3 protein is CASSFGGRRPYNEQFF. CDR3 DNA sequence: TGTGCCAGCAGCTTTGGCGGGAGGAGGCCCTACAATGAGCAGTTCTTC. The chain joins TRBV7-9 to TRBJ2-1; 8 positions agree with TRBD2. The junction had 6 bases not matched to a gene; V was cut back by 3 bases and J by 2 bases. Per the germline V gene, CDR1 is SEHNR and CDR2 is FQNEAQ (reference sequence). This CDR3 has 16 amino acids. The complete variable domain, with remaining parts taken from reference TRBV7-9 and TRBJ2-1, reads DTGVSQNPRHKITKRGQNVTFRCDPISEHNRLYWYRQTLGQGPEFLTYFQNEAQLEKSRLLSDRFSAERPKGSFSTLEIQRTEQGDSAMYLCASSFGGRRPYNEQFFGPGTRLTVL.

This clone was seen a handful of times. The V and J genes are TRBV29-1 and TRBJ1-2; perhaps TRBD1 as D (5 bases). This CDR3 has 15 amino acids. Germline V CDR1 and CDR2: SQVTM, ANQGSEA. The germline V and J ends were trimmed by 8 bases and 3 bases, with 22 bases remaining between them. CDR3 loop: CSSYGTRGFDYGYTF. DNA for the CDR3: TGCAGCTCTTATGGGACCCGCGGGTTCGACTATGGCTACACCTTC.

The chain is built from TRBV9 and TRBJ2-1; no clear D gene. The germline V gene has CDR1 SGDLS and CDR2 YYNGEE. The CDR3 is 15 amino acids. The ends were cut back, 6 bases at V and 4 bases at J, with 17 bases in the middle. This CDR3 is CASTVGTNGYNEQFF. In nucleotides, the CDR3 is TGTGCCAGCACCGTCGGTACTAATGGTTACAATGAGCAGTTCTTC.

A word on this clone: The germline gene is not matched at one end of the junction; a read error may be the cause. The V call is TRBV7-7, the J call TRBJ2-7; D unresolved. CDR1 SSHAT and CDR2 FNYEAQ come from the germline V gene (reference sequence). CDR3 size: 13 residues. The CDR3 DNA reads TGTGCTAGCAGCTTTGACCCGGGTGGCGAGCAGTACTTC. Translating it yields CASSFDPGGEQYF.